The 11 T cell receptor beta chains reported below all come from one sample, sequenced in a study of cytomegalovirus exposure and HLA in healthy donors. The PCR ran on 60 Vbeta and 13 Jbeta primers. Data came from immunoSEQ multiplex PCR; TCRdb stores just in-frame clones and leaves some out. Of over 150,000 clones in the sample, roughly 80% were seen once. Sequenced material: PBMCs. The receptors were gathered from a human donor in good health.

This chain connects TRBV5-5 to TRBJ1-2; D is uncertain. V lost 6 bases and J lost 0, with 12 bases in between. CDR1 is SGHKS and CDR2 is YYEKEE in the germline V gene (reference sequence). The CDR3 extends over 14 amino acids. The chain's CDR3 is CASTLVRANYGYTF. CDR3 sequence (DNA): TGTGCCAGCACTTTAGTACGGGCTAACTATGGCTACACCTTC. Drawing the rest from reference TRBV5-5 and TRBJ1-2, the complete variable domain is DAGVTQSPTHLIKTRGQQVTLRCSPISGHKSVSWYQQVLGQGPQFIFQYYEKEERGRGNFPDRFSARQFPNYSSELNVNALLLGDSALYLCASTLVRANYGYTFGSGTRLTVV.

The DNA for the CDR3 is TGTGCCACCAGCAGAGATTTTCGGGGGTGGGAGACTGAAGCTTTCTTT. Protein product: CATSRDFRGWETEAFF. This chain links TRBV15 with TRBJ1-1; D is perhaps TRBD1 (5 bases). Germline-derived CDR1 and CDR2 are LNHNV and YYDKDF (reference sequence). CDR3 length: 16 amino acids. The V and J ends lost 0 bases and 5 bases respectively, with 16 bases between them.

V gene TRBV5-1 combines with J gene TRBJ1-1, with 8 bases that match TRBD1. This CDR3 is built from 14 residues. V lost 0 bases to trimming and J lost 4 bases; unmatched junction nucleotides: 2. CDR1 SGHRS and CDR2 YFSETQ come from the germline V gene. CDR3 sequence reads: CASSLGDRTTEAFF. The CDR3 DNA sequence: TGCGCCAGCAGCTTGGGGGACAGGACCACTGAAGCTTTCTTT.

This rearrangement joins TRBV6-5 to TRBJ1-6; 8 bases line up with TRBD1. Unmatched junction bases numbered 7, after V lost 6 bases and J lost 6 bases. This CDR3 spans 15 amino acids. Germline V gene sequence: CDR1 MNHEY, CDR2 SVGAGI. The CDR3 bases are TGTGCCAGCAGGGTGACAGGGGATGGTAATTCACCCCTCCACTTT. Translated, it gives CASRVTGDGNSPLHF.

The V gene is TRBV19, the J gene TRBJ2-2, with TRBD1 matching over 8 bases. CDR3 size: 14 residues. V trimming: 5 bases; J trimming: 7 bases; junction bases outside the gene matches: 6. Germline V gene data show CDR1 as LNHDA and CDR2 as SQIVND (reference sequence). The CDR3 protein is CASSAGQAVGELFF. The CDR3 bases are TGTGCCAGTAGTGCGGGACAGGCGGTCGGGGAGCTGTTTTTT.

CDR3 protein: CASTMTSNQPQHF. Here the CDR3 DNA reads TGTGCCAGTACCATGACAAGCAATCAGCCCCAGCATTTT. The chain recombines TRBV19 with TRBJ1-5, with no clear D. From germline, CDR1 is LNHDA and CDR2 SQIVND (reference sequence). The CDR3 spans 13 residues. The V end was cut by 7 bases, the J end by 1 base, with 8 bases between.

The chain recombines TRBV25-1 with TRBJ2-2; D might be TRBD1 (6 bases). V lost 2 bases to trimming and J lost 5 bases, with 9 bases between them. CDR1 is MGHDK, CDR2 SYGVNS, per germline. The CDR3 is made up of 14 amino acids. Written as DNA, the CDR3 is TGTGCCAGCAGTGAAAGGACAGATACCGGGGAGCTGTTTTTT. This codes for CASSERTDTGELFF.

This chain uses TRBV7-6 with TRBJ1-1, with TRBD1 identical over 10 bases. V trimming: 4 bases; J trimming: 5 bases; junction bases outside the gene matches: 1. Germline V lookup: CDR1 SGHVS, CDR2 FNYEAQ. This CDR3 is 13 amino acids long. CDR3 loop: CASSSGQGTEAFF. CDR3 DNA: TGTGCCAGCAGCTCGGGACAGGGGACTGAAGCTTTCTTT.

This sequence joins TRBV29-1 and TRBJ1-2, with 7 bases matching TRBD1. Per germline, CDR1 SQVTM and CDR2 ANQGSEA. The CDR3 consists of 16 residues. J lost 8 bases, V lost 1 base, and 16 bases had no gene match. CDR3 in amino acids: CSVEAQGQDRVGGYTF. CDR3 coding DNA: TGCAGCGTTGAAGCTCAAGGACAGGATCGGGTTGGCGGCTACACCTTC.

The V and J genes are TRBV11-3 and TRBJ1-1; weak D call: TRBD1 (5 bases). Between the trimmed V and J ends, which lost 0 bases and 10 bases, there was a span of 12 bases. The CDR3 has 13 residues. Germline V CDR1 and CDR2: SGHNT, YENEEA. The CDR3 here is CASSLEITGTAFF. The CDR3 bases are TGTGCCAGCAGCTTAGAAATTACAGGAACAGCTTTCTTT.

This rearrangement joins TRBV7-2 to TRBJ1-5; 10 nucleotides agree with TRBD1. The CDR3 length is 15 residues. The ends lost 4 bases at V and 6 bases at J; junction bases unmatched: 6. In germline, CDR1 is SGHTA, CDR2 FQGNSA. The CDR3 protein is CASSSRTGGIQPQHF. The CDR3 bases are TGTGCCAGCAGCTCCCGGACAGGGGGAATTCAGCCCCAGCATTTT.